A single T cell receptor (beta chain) is shown here with its context. The sample belongs to a study of blood T cell repertoires in COVID-19. Study information: Whether acute or convalescent, the COVID-19 samples came from the United States, Italy and Spain. Nucleic acid was either cDNA or gDNA, and it came from T cells, B-cell-depleted T cells, or PBMCs.

After removal of 5 bases from V and 3 bases from J, the junction contained 6 bases not matched to a gene. Germline V gene data show CDR1 as SEHNR and CDR2 as FQNEAQ (reference sequence). The CDR3 length is 14 residues. Original data processing: Scientists estimated how many nucleated cells there were by amplifying reference gene primers. Sequencing used immunoSEQ multiplex PCR; TCRdb keeps in-frame clones, though not all of them. V, J and clone size are taken as reported in that table, and D and trimming were inferred from the DNA itself. The sample has roughly 260,000 clones; approximately 91% are singletons.

Sequencing was carried out using PBMCs or T cells enriched from blood (not recorded which). This TCR was sampled from a human donor in a cohort exposed to, infected with or recovered from COVID-19 (not recorded which). The donor label of this sample is uncertain. The chain uses TRBV7-9 and TRBJ2-5, with 7 bases identical to TRBD1. CDR3: CASSPRTGEETQYF. In nucleotides, the CDR3 is TGTGCCAGCAGCCCACGTACAGGGGAAGAGACCCAGTACTTC.